This T cell receptor beta chain was identified in a study of blood T cell repertoires in COVID-19. Profiled with immunoSEQ multiplex PCR; TCRdb holds only in-frame clones, not every one. The sample holds fewer than 350,000 clones; roughly nine tenths are singletons and the top ten take around 12%. The V and J ends lost 5 bases and 1 base respectively, with 14 bases between them. The CDR3 is 15 residues long. CDR1 SGHNT and CDR2 YENEEA come from the germline V gene. The chain employs TRBV11-3 and TRBJ1-1, with a tentative D call TRBD1 (5 bases). This receptor was identified in a woman aged 25 to 39 with COVID-19, enrolled during active disease. Input material: peripheral blood. In DNA form, the CDR3 reads TGTGCCAGCAGCGGAGGAGGGACGGAGAACACTGAAGCTTTCTTT. Protein product: CASSGGGTENTEAFF.